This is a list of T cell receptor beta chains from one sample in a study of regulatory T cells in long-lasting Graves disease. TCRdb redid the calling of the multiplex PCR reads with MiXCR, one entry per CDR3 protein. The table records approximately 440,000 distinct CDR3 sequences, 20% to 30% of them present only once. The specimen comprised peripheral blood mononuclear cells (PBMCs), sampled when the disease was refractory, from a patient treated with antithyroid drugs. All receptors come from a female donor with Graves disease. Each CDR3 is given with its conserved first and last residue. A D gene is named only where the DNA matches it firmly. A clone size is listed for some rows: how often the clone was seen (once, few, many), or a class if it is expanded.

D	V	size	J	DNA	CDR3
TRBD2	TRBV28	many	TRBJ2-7	TGTGCCAGCAGGCTCGGACTAGCGGGGATGCCAGCTCCCGAGCAGTACTTC	CASRLGLAGMPAPEQYF
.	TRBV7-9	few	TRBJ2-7	TGTGCCAGCAGCCCGAGGCGGACGCGTGCCTACGAGCAGTACTTC	CASSPRRTRAYEQYF
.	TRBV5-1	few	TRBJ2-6	TGCGCCAGCAGCTTGCGCGACTCTGGGGCCAACGTCCTGACTTTC	CASSLRDSGANVLTF
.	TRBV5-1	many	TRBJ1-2	TGCGCCAGCAGCCCTCCGGACGGCGATGGCTACACCTTC	CASSPPDGDGYTF
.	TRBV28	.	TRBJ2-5	TGTGCCAGCAGTTTATTAGGGGCAAATGATTCAGGGGACGAAGAGACCCAGTACTTC	CASSLLGANDSGDEETQYF
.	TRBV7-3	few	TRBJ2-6	TGTGCCAGCAGCTTAAGAGGGGACGGATCCGGGGCCAACGTCCTGACTTTC	CASSLRGDGSGANVLTF
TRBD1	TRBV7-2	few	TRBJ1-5	TGTGCCAGCAGCTTGAGACAGGGTGTCCAGCCCCAGCATTTT	CASSLRQGVQPQHF
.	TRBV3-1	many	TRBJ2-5	TGTGCCAGCAGCCAAGGGCGGCAAGAGACCCAGTACTTC	CASSQGRQETQYF
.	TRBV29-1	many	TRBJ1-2	TGCAGCGTTGCGGGGGTTGGGACGTACTATGGCTACACCTTC	CSVAGVGTYYGYTF
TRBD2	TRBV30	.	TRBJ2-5	TGTGCCTGGAGTGTAGGTCTAGCGGGAGTCCCGTCAGAGACCCAGTACTTC	CAWSVGLAGVPSETQYF
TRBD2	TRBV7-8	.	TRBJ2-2	TGTGCCAGCAGCTTAAAACGGGAGGGCCCCGGGGAGCTGTTTTTT	CASSLKREGPGELFF
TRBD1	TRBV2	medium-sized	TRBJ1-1	TGTGCCAGCTGGGGGGGGACAGGGAACACTGAAGCTTTCTTT	CASWGGTGNTEAFF
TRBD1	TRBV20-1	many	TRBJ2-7	TGCAGTGCGATAGACAGGGGGTGGGAGCAGTACTTC	CSAIDRGWEQYF
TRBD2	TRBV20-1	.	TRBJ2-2	TGCAGTGCCCCAGCGGGAGGGAACACCGGGGAGCTGTTTTTT	CSAPAGGNTGELFF
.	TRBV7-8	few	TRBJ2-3	TGTGCCAGCAGCCCTCCCGGGGCGGCAAGCACAGATACGCAGTATTTT	CASSPPGAASTDTQYF
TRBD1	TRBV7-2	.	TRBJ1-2	TGTGCCAGCAGCAATGACAGGGGCTATGGCTACACCTTC	CASSNDRGYGYTF
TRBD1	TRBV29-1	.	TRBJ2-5	TGCAGCTTAAGGACAGGGGCAGAGACCCAGTACTTC	CSLRTGAETQYF
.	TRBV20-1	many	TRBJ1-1	TGCAGTGCTGGGGCGGCCCTGAACACTGAAGCTTTCTTT	CSAGAALNTEAFF
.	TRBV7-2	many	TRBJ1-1	TGTGCCAGCAGCTTCCGGGGAGGCGTAGCTTTCTTT	CASSFRGGVAFF
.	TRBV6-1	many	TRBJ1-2	TGTGCCAGCAGCACACTGGAGGGTTCCTATGGCTACACCTTC	CASSTLEGSYGYTF
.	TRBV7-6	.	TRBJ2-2	TGTGCCAGCAGCTCCGTTGGGCGCAGCATCGGGGAGCTGTTTTTT	CASSSVGRSIGELFF
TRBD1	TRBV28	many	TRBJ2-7	TGTGCCAGCAACCCATCCGGGACAGGCTCCTACGAGCAGTACTTC	CASNPSGTGSYEQYF
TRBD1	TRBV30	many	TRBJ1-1	TGTGCCTGGAGGCGACCGGGACAGGGACCTGAAGCTTTCTTT	CAWRRPGQGPEAFF
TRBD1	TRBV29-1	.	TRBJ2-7	TGCAGCGGAGGGACAGGTGTCTCCTACGAGCAGTACTTC	CSGGTGVSYEQYF